Detailed here is one TCR beta chain. Which antigen it targets is not known. No base quality values were provided; no much bigger clone lies one nucleotide off. In this study, focal radiation therapy paired with CTLA-4 blockade (ipilimumab) was tested in patients who had chemo-refractory metastatic non-small-cell lung cancer. The sample is drawn from a study of radiotherapy plus CTLA-4 blockade in lung cancer (dated by TCRdb to the late 2010s). General notes on the study: Objective responses were observed in about 17% of enrolled patients, and disease control was achieved in roughly 29%.

Reading the germline V gene gives CDR1 MNHEY and CDR2 SVGAGI. Its CDR3 holds 13 amino acids, cysteine through valine. Only the CDR3 region is kept as DNA, spanning 39 bases read in frame from base 1. The germline V end is reduced by 8 bases and the J end by 3 bases; junction bases left unmatched: 4. Libraries were constructed by the immunoSEQ multiplex PCR assay. The immuneACCESS repertoire file appears here via TCRdb, limited to in-frame rearrangements. These files lack a portion of the clones; in checked studies, under half of the deficit traces to unresolved V genes, and the cause of the others is not known. This sample is represented by 45,000 or so clones; more than 70% of them were singletons. Approximately 8.3% of the sample is taken by the ten largest. Study-wide findings and limitations: TCR clones derived from tumors expanded in peripheral blood after treatment with radiotherapy and ipilimumab. The strongest predictors of response were reported to be early dynamic shifts in blood T cell clones along with a rise in serum interferon-beta following radiation.

Recombination linked TRBV6-5 to TRBJ2-7; 10 of the junction bases match TRBD1. The TCR comes from a human donor with non-small cell lung cancer who had stable disease on radiotherapy plus ipilimumab. Source: peripheral blood, taken from a patient treated with radiotherapy plus ipilimumab. The CDR3 region has the sequence CASEDRGVYEQYV. The DNA reads TGTGCCAGCGAGGACAGGGGGGTCTACGAGCAGTACGTC.